The 32 T cell receptor beta chains below all came from one sample that was sequenced in a study of response to subunit inactivated influenza vaccine. Via MiXCR, TCRdb re-called the RT-PCR reads, giving one row per CDR3 protein. Seen here are about 650,000 distinct CDR3 sequences, approximately 14% observed once, and the top ten hold around a tenth. Here the sequenced sample was PBMCs from blood, taken roughly 12 days after vaccination. The receptors were sampled from a man aged 50 to 59 who received an inactivated influenza vaccine.

This clonotype was seen only a few times. CDR3 region: CASSPLGQEGLEQFF. CDR3 nucleotide sequence: TGTGCCAGCTCACCCCTCGGACAGGAAGGGTTGGAGCAGTTCTTC. The chain combines TRBV18 with TRBJ2-1, with TRBD1 identical over 7 bases. V lost 3 bases to trimming and J lost 10 bases; unmatched junction nucleotides: 12. Germline lookup yields CDR1 KGHSH and CDR2 LQKENI. The CDR3 totals 15 residues.

V and J are TRBV28 and TRBJ2-3, with unresolved D. With 6 bases removed from V and 4 bases from J, the gap between germline ends came to 14 bases. From germline, CDR1 is MDHEN and CDR2 SYDVKM. The CDR3 has 14 amino acids. The CDR3 region has the DNA TGTGCCAGCAGGGGCCCTACCACCGCAGATACGCAGTATTTT. Encoded protein: CASRGPTTADTQYF.

The chain couples TRBV6-5 to TRBJ2-3; tentative D call: TRBD1 (6 bases). V lost 0 bases to trimming and J lost 0 bases, with 7 bases between them. This CDR3 spans 15 amino acids. Germline CDR1 reads MNHEY; CDR2 reads SVGAGI. The CDR3 bases are TGTGCCAGCAGTTACTCCCAGGGGAGCACAGATACGCAGTATTTT. It translates to CASSYSQGSTDTQYF.

The chain carries TRBV6-5 and TRBJ1-1; D is unclear. V shed 0 bases and J shed 6 bases, with 14 bases lying between them. CDR1 and CDR2 from the germline V gene are MNHEY and SVGAGI. The CDR3 sequence is 15 residues long. In nucleotides, the CDR3 is TGTGCCAGCAGTTACTCGACCATGGGAAGGGCTGAAGCTTTCTTT. This encodes CASSYSTMGRAEAFF.

The chain is built from TRBV20-1 and TRBJ2-5; the match to TRBD2 covers 11 bases. The germline V gene has CDR1 DFQATT and CDR2 SNEGSKA (reference sequence). The CDR3 contains 15 residues. V shed 4 bases and J 2 bases; nucleotides not matched to a gene: 6. CDR3 bases: TGCAGTGCTAACGGACTAGCGGGCCATCAAGAGACCCAGTACTTC. Encoded protein: CSANGLAGHQETQYF.

The V and J genes are TRBV7-4 and TRBJ2-7, with D uncertain. The germline gives CDR1 SGHVT, CDR2 SQSDAQ. The CDR3 length is 12 residues. Between the trimmed V and J ends, which lost 2 bases and 6 bases, there was a span of 8 bases. The CDR3 DNA reads as TGTGCCAGCAGCTTATTTCTTGGCGAGCAGTACTTC. The encoded protein is CASSLFLGEQYF.

This chain connects TRBV7-9 to TRBJ2-2, with D possibly TRBD1 on 6 matching bases. This CDR3 has 15 amino acids. Trimming removed 7 bases at V and 4 bases at J, with 16 bases between. The germline CDR1 and CDR2 sequences are SEHNR and FQNEAQ (reference sequence). The CDR3 protein is CASNLDSLGTGELFF. CDR3 nucleotides: TGTGCCAGCAACCTGGACAGTTTAGGCACCGGGGAGCTGTTTTTT.

J is TRBJ2-7 and V is TRBV20-1; 12 bases are a match to TRBD2. V lost 6 bases and J lost 2; bases outside the gene matches: 5. The CDR3 has 14 residues. Germline V gene data show CDR1 as DFQATT and CDR2 as SNEGSKA (reference sequence). In nucleotides, the CDR3 is TGCAGTGCGGAAAGACTAGCGGGGGCCTACGAGCAGTACTTC. Its protein is CSAERLAGAYEQYF.

The chain combines TRBV7-2 with TRBJ2-5, with D uncertain. The CDR3 runs 16 residues. Germline V CDR1 and CDR2: SGHTA, FQGNSA. The ends were cut back, 1 base at V and 1 base at J, with 13 bases in the middle. CDR3 sequence: CASSLGFGPLQETQYF. CDR3 DNA sequence: TGTGCCAGCAGCTTAGGATTCGGGCCCCTCCAAGAGACCCAGTACTTC.

The chain has TRBV29-1 and TRBJ1-1, with unresolved D. The CDR3 sequence is 11 residues long. Trimming cost V 4 bases and J 6 bases, with 9 bases left between them. The germline V gene encodes CDR1 SQVTM and CDR2 ANQGSEA. The CDR3 loop reads CSVGLAAEAFF. The CDR3 DNA sequence: TGCAGCGTTGGTTTGGCGGCTGAAGCTTTCTTT.

The chain recombines TRBV19 with TRBJ2-2; D uncertain. This CDR3 region has 16 residues. V lost 1 base and J lost 1, with 10 bases in between. Germline CDR1 is LNHDA and CDR2 is SQIVND (reference sequence). CDR3 loop: CASSIGNRLNTGELFF. For the CDR3, the DNA is TGTGCCAGTAGTATAGGGAACAGACTGAACACCGGGGAGCTGTTTTTT.

V is TRBV6-2 or TRBV6-3 and J is TRBJ2-1, with D perhaps matching TRBD2 (7 bases). The germline CDR1 and CDR2 sequences are MNHEY and SVGEGT. The V end lost 2 bases, the J end lost 2 bases, and 16 bases lay between the germline ends. CDR3 length: 17 amino acids. CDR3 coding DNA: TGTGCCAGCAGTTACCGGAAGGGGGGGACCCCCTACAATGAGCAGTTCTTC. This codes for CASSYRKGGTPYNEQFF.

The rearrangement uses TRBV2 and TRBJ2-3, with no clear D. The V and J ends lost 3 bases and 7 bases respectively, with 8 bases between them. There are 12 residues in the CDR3. Germline CDR1 reads SNHLY; CDR2 reads FYNNEI. The CDR3 bases are TGTGCCAGCAGTGACCTGGTCCATACGCAGTATTTT. It encodes CASSDLVHTQYF.

The rearrangement links TRBV28 to TRBJ2-7; D unclear. Germline values: CDR1 MDHEN, CDR2 SYDVKM. The CDR3 length is 16 residues. V gave up 4 bases and J gave up 4 bases, with 20 bases separating them. CDR3 nucleotides: TGTGCCAGCAGTTCCCTCCACGTCCCCTACGTATACGAGCAGTACTTC. Protein sequence: CASSSLHVPYVYEQYF.

This clonotype was seen only a few times. V usage is TRBV7-9 and J usage is TRBJ2-1, with D unresolved. The CDR3 runs 12 residues. V lost 6 bases and J lost 5, with 8 bases in between. The germline V gene encodes CDR1 SEHNR and CDR2 FQNEAQ (reference sequence). The CDR3 spells CASSWLHNEQFF. The CDR3 bases are TGTGCCAGCAGTTGGTTACACAATGAGCAGTTCTTC. Supplemented by reference TRBV7-9 and TRBJ2-1, the full variable domain reads DTGVSQNPRHKITKRGQNVTFRCDPISEHNRLYWYRQTLGQGPEFLTYFQNEAQLEKSRLLSDRFSAERPKGSFSTLEIQRTEQGDSAMYLCASSWLHNEQFFGPGTRLTVL.

This clonotype has only a few counts. V usage is TRBV20-1 and J usage is TRBJ2-1; 11 bases are shared with TRBD2. J was trimmed by 4 bases and V by 0 bases; bases with no gene match: 5. The CDR3 is made up of 16 amino acids. Germline-derived CDR1 and CDR2 are DFQATT and SNEGSKA (reference sequence). The CDR3 bases are TGCAGTGCTAGAGAAGTAGCGGGAGGGGGGTACAATGAGCAGTTCTTC. Translated, it gives CSAREVAGGGYNEQFF.

The chain is built from TRBV7-9 and TRBJ2-4; perhaps TRBD2 as D (5 bases). The CDR3 consists of 15 residues. The germline gives CDR1 SEHNR, CDR2 FQNEAQ (reference sequence). Trimming stripped 4 bases from V and 1 base from J, with 11 bases between. The CDR3 loop is CASSSSGGAKNIQYF. In DNA form, the CDR3 reads TGTGCCAGCAGCTCCTCGGGCGGGGCCAAAAACATTCAGTACTTC.

Many counts were recorded for this clonotype. The chain joins TRBV7-2 to TRBJ2-7; D is unclear. The CDR3 spans 14 residues. V dropped 0 bases and J dropped 3 bases, with 9 bases sitting between them. Germline V gene sequence: CDR1 SGHTA, CDR2 FQGNSA. DNA of the CDR3: TGTGCCAGCAGCTTAGCAGCTCCTCTCTACGAGCAGTACTTC. It translates to CASSLAAPLYEQYF.

The chain couples TRBV5-1 to TRBJ1-2; maybe TRBD1 (6 bases). In germline, CDR1 is SGHRS, CDR2 YFSETQ. This CDR3 region has 12 residues. V was trimmed by 5 bases and J by 8 bases, leaving 13 bases between them. CDR3 DNA: TGCGCCAGCAGTTCCCAGGGGCAGGGCTACACCTTC. Translation gives CASSSQGQGYTF.

This clonotype was seen ten or more times. V is TRBV7-9 and J is TRBJ2-7, with D possibly matching TRBD1 (5 bases). Trimming took off 1 base at V and 7 bases at J, with 17 bases between the two ends. Germline loops: CDR1 SEHNR, CDR2 FQNEAQ (reference sequence). There are 15 residues in the CDR3. The CDR3, as DNA: TGTGCCAGCAGCTTAGGCCACTGGACACCCCTGGAGCAGTACTTC. Translation: CASSLGHWTPLEQYF.

This clonotype was detected a few times. The chain joins TRBV7-2 to TRBJ2-2; 9 bases agree with TRBD2. Germline V CDR1 and CDR2: SGHTA, FQGNSA. V lost 1 base to trimming and J lost 7 bases; unmatched junction nucleotides: 4. This CDR3 has 15 amino acids. Here the CDR3 DNA reads TGTGCCAGCAGCTTAGAGGCTAGCGGGGACGGGGAGCTGTTTTTT. Amino acids: CASSLEASGDGELFF.

There are a few counts of this clonotype. The rearrangement joins TRBV9 to TRBJ2-1, with 8 bases that match TRBD1. Germline V gene sequence: CDR1 SGDLS, CDR2 YYNGEE. CDR3 length equals 15 residues. The J segment lost 9 bases and the V segment lost 0 bases, leaving 8 bases of the junction unmatched. This chain's CDR3 is CASSVGGTGRGEQFF. The CDR3 DNA follows: TGTGCCAGCAGCGTAGGCGGGACAGGCAGGGGTGAGCAGTTCTTC.

This clonotype was picked up a small number of times. This sequence joins TRBV20-1 and TRBJ1-2, with D possibly being TRBD1 (5 bases). V dropped 6 bases and J dropped 4 bases, with 12 bases sitting between them. CDR3 length equals 12 residues. Germline CDR1 DFQATT, CDR2 SNEGSKA (reference sequence). The CDR3 nucleotides are TGCAGTGCAGAAGGGACCGGCTATGGCTACACCTTC. Protein product: CSAEGTGYGYTF.

This clonotype was found a few times. The V gene is TRBV5-1, the J gene TRBJ1-4; D is undetermined. V lost 4 bases and J 0 bases, leaving 10 bases between the germline ends. CDR3 size: 15 residues. Per germline, CDR1 SGHRS and CDR2 YFSETQ. The CDR3 is CASSGRAATNEKLFF. For the CDR3, the DNA is TGCGCCAGCAGCGGGAGAGCAGCAACTAATGAAAAACTGTTTTTT.

The rearrangement links TRBV20-1 to TRBJ1-1; 7 nucleotides line up with TRBD1. The CDR3 extends over 14 amino acids. Germline-derived CDR1 and CDR2 are DFQATT and SNEGSKA (reference sequence). V shed 3 bases, J shed 4 bases, and the junction held 8 bases outside the gene matches. Written as DNA, the CDR3 is TGCAGTGCTAGGGCTCCACAGGGGACCACTGAAGCTTTCTTT. Amino acid sequence: CSARAPQGTTEAFF.

This clonotype has just a few counts. The CDR3 coding sequence is TGCAGTGCTCGCGGACTAGCACGGAAAGAGACCCAGTACTTC. It codes for CSARGLARKETQYF. The chain combines TRBV20-1 with TRBJ2-5; 8 nucleotides align to TRBD2. This CDR3 comprises 14 residues. Germline V gene sequence: CDR1 DFQATT, CDR2 SNEGSKA (reference sequence). V dropped 5 bases and J dropped 3; count of bases not matched to a gene: 8.

The CDR3 DNA follows: TGTGCCAGCAGCTCCGGGAAGGCAGGGGGCGCTTACGAGCAGTACTTC. Its protein product is CASSSGKAGGAYEQYF. J is TRBJ2-7 and V is TRBV21-1; the table's D gene call, TRBD1, was not cross checked with the DNA. TRBV21-1 is assigned pseudogene status. This CDR3 spans 16 amino acids.

This chain joins TRBV12-3 or TRBV12-4 and TRBJ2-1; possible D gene TRBD1, 6 bases. This CDR3 is built from 15 residues. V was shortened by 5 bases and J by 0 bases, with 11 bases between the two germline ends. The CDR3 spells CASSGTSSSYNEQFF. CDR3 nucleotide sequence: TGTGCCAGCAGTGGGACATCGAGCTCCTACAATGAGCAGTTCTTC.

The J gene is TRBJ2-1, the V gene TRBV7-2; D call uncertain. The V end lost 1 base, the J end lost 4 bases, and 14 bases lay between the germline ends. This CDR3 contains 16 residues. Germline V lookup: CDR1 SGHTA, CDR2 FQGNSA. CDR3 residues: CASSLVWSRVYNEQFF. The CDR3 DNA follows: TGTGCCAGCAGCTTAGTGTGGTCTAGGGTTTACAATGAGCAGTTCTTC.

This clonotype has a handful of counts. V usage is TRBV29-1 and J usage is TRBJ2-2; the match to TRBD2 covers 9 bases. The V gene's germline CDR1 is SQVTM and CDR2 ANQGSEA. This CDR3 region has 17 residues. The junction had 12 bases not matched to a gene; V was cut back by 2 bases and J by 5 bases. The CDR3 bases are TGCAGCGTTGAATCTAAATTGGCGGGAGGGGTAACCGGGGAGCTGTTTTTT. This gives the protein CSVESKLAGGVTGELFF.

The gene calls are TRBV4-3 and TRBJ2-1; a possible D gene is TRBD1 (6 bases). The germline gives CDR1 LGHNA, CDR2 YSLEER. V lost 3 bases, J lost 3 bases, and 15 bases lay in between. CDR3 length: 16 amino acids. This chain's CDR3 is CASSQPGHTDYNEQFF. For the CDR3, the DNA is TGCGCCAGCAGCCAGCCGGGACATACTGACTACAATGAGCAGTTCTTC.

This clonotype appeared a few times. The chain uses TRBV12-5 and TRBJ2-1; 9 bases map to TRBD1. CDR3 length equals 13 residues. The germline V gene encodes CDR1 LGHNT and CDR2 FRNRAP. The V gene end was trimmed by 3 bases and the J gene end by 8 bases; junction bases not matched to a gene: 2. Here the CDR3 DNA reads TGTGCTAGTGGTTTCACAGGGGGCTATGAGCAGTTCTTC. Protein product: CASGFTGGYEQFF.